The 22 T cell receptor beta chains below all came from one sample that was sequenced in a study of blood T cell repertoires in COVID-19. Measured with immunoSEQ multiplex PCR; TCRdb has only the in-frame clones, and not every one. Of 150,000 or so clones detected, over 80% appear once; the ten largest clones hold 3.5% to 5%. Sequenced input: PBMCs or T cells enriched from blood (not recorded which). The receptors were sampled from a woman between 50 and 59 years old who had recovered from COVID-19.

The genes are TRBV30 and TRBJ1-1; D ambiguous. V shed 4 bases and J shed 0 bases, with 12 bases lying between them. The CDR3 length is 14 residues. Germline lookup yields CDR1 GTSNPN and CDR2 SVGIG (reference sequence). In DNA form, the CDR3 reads TGTGCCTGGAACGGGATAGGGATGAACACTGAAGCTTTCTTT. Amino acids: CAWNGIGMNTEAFF.

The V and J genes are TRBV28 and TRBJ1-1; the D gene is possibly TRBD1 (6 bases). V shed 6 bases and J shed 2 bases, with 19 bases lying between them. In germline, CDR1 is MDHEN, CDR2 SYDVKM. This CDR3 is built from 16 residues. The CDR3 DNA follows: TGTGCCAGCAGCCCGCAATCAGGGGCCCCTAACACTGAAGCTTTCTTT. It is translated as CASSPQSGAPNTEAFF.

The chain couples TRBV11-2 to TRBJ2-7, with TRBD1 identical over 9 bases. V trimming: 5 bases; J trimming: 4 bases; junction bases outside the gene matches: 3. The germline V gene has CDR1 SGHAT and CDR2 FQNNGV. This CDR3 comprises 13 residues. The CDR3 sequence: CASSLGTGYEQYV. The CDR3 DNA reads TGTGCCAGCAGCCTAGGGACAGGGTACGAGCAGTACGTC.

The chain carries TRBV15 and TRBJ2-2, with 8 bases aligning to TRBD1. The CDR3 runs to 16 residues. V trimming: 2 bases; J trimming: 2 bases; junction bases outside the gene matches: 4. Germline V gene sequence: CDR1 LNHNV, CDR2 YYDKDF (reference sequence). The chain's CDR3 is CATSRSDRVNTGELFF. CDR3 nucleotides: TGTGCCACCAGCAGATCGGACAGGGTCAACACCGGGGAGCTGTTTTTT.

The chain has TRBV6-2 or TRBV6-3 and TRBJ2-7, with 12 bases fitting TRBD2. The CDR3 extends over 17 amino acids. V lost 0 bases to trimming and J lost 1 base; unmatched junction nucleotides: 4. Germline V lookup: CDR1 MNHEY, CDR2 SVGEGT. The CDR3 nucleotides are TGTGCCAGCAGTTACTCGACGGGGACTAGCGGGTCCTACGAGCAGTACGTC. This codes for CASSYSTGTSGSYEQYV.

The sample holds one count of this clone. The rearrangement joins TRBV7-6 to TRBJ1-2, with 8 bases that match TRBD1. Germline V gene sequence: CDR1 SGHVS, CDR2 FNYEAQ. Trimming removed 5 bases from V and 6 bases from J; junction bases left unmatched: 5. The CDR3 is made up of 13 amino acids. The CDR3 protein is CASSQTGADGYTF. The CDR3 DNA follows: TGTGCCAGCAGCCAGACAGGGGCTGATGGCTACACCTTC.

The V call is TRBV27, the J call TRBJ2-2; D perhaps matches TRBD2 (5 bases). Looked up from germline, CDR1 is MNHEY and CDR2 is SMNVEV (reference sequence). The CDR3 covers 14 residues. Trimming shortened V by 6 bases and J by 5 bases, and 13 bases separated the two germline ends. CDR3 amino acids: CASSSTGLTGELFF. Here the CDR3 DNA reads TGTGCCAGCAGCTCCACGGGATTGACCGGGGAGCTGTTTTTT.

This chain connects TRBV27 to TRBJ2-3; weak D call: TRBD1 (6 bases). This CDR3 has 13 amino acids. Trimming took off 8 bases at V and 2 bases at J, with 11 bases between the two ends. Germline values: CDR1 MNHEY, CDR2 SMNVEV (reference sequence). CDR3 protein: CASWDNPTDTQYF. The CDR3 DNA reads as TGTGCCAGCTGGGACAACCCCACAGATACGCAGTATTTT.

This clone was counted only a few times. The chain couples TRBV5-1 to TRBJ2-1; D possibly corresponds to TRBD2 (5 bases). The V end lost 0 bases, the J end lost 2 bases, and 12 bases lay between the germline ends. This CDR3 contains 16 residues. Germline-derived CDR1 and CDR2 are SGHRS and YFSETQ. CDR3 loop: CASSLEAGVTYNEQFF. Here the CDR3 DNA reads TGCGCCAGCAGCTTGGAGGCGGGTGTCACCTACAATGAGCAGTTCTTC.

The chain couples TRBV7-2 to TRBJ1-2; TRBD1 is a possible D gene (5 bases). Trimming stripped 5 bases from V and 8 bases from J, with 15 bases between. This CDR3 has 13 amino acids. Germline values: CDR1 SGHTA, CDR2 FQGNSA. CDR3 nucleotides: TGTGCCAGCAGCAACACAGGTTTGATGGGCTACACCTTC. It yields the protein CASSNTGLMGYTF.

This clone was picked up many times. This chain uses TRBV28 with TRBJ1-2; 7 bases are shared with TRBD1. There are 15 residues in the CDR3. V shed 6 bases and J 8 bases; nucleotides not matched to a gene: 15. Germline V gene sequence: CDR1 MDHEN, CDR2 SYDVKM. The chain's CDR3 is CASSQTGTASLGYTF. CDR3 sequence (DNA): TGTGCCAGCAGCCAGACCGGGACAGCCAGTTTGGGCTACACCTTC.

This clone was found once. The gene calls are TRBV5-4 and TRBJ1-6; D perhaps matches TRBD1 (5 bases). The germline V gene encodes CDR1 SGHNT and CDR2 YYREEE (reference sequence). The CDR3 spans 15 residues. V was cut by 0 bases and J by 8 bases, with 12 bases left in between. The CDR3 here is CASSLGGGNDSPLHF. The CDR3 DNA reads TGTGCCAGCAGCTTGGGCGGGGGGAATGATTCACCCCTCCACTTT.

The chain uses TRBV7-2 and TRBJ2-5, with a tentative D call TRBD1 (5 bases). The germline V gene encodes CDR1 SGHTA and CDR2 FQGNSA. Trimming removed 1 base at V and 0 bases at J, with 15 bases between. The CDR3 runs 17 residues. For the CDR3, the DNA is TGTGCCAGCAGCTTAGGATTTTTCGGCAGGGACCAAGAGACCCAGTACTTC. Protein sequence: CASSLGFFGRDQETQYF.

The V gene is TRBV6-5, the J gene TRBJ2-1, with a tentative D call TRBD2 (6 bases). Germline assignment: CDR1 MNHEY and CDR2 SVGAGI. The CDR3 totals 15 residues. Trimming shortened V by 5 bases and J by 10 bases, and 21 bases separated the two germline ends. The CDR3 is CASSLQPSVGLEQFF. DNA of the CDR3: TGTGCCAGCAGTCTCCAACCCTCCGTGGGACTGGAGCAGTTCTTC.

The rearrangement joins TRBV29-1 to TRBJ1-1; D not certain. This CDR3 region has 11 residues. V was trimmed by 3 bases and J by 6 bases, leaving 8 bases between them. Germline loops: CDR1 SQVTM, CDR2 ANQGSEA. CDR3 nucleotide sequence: TGCAGCGTTGAGCTGGCAGCTGAAGCTTTCTTT. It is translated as CSVELAAEAFF.

CDR3 DNA sequence: TGTGCCAGCAGCTCCCTGCGGGAGATTGAGCAGTTCTTC. Its translation is CASSSLREIEQFF. This chain joins TRBV7-8 and TRBJ2-1, with 7 bases matching TRBD2. Germline V gene data show CDR1 as SGHVS and CDR2 as FQNEAQ. With V trimmed by 4 bases and J by 9 bases, 6 bases remained unmatched. The CDR3 runs to 13 residues.

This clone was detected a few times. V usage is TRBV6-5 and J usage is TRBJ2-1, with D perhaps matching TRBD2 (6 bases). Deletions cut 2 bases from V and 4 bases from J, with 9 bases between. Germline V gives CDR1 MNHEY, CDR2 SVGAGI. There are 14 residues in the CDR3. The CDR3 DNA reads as TGTGCCAGCAGTTACGGAGGGGATTACAATGAGCAGTTCTTC. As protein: CASSYGGDYNEQFF.

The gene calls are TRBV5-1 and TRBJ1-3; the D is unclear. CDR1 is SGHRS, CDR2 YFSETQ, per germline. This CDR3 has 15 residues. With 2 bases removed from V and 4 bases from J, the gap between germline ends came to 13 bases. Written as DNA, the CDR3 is TGCGCCAGCAGCTTTATGAACGAGGTGGGAAACACCATATATTTT. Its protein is CASSFMNEVGNTIYF.

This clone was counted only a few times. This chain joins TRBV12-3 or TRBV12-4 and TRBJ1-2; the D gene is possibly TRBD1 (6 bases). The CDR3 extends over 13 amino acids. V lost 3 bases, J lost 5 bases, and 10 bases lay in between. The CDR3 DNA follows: TGTGCCAGCAGTTTCGGGAGGGGGTATGGCTACACCTTC. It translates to CASSFGRGYGYTF.

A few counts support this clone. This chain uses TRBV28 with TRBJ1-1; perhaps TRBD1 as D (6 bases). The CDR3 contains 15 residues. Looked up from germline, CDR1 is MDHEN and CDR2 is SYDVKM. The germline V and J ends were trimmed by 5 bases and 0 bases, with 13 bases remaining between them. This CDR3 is CASSSGGGMNTEAFF. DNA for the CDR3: TGTGCCAGCAGTAGCGGGGGGGGCATGAACACTGAAGCTTTCTTT.

This chain's CDR3 is CASGSGTGQNDQPQHF. The CDR3 bases are TGTGCCAGTGGGTCCGGGACAGGGCAGAATGATCAGCCCCAGCATTTT. The rearrangement joins TRBV19 to TRBJ1-5; 9 bases map to TRBD1. Trimming took 8 bases from V and 5 from J; bases not matched to a gene: 13. Germline CDR1 reads LNHDA; CDR2 reads SQIVND (reference sequence). The CDR3 sequence is 16 residues long.

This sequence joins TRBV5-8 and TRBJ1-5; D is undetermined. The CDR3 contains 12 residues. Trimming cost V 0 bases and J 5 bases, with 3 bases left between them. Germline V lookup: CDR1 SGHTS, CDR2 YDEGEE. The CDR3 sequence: CASSLADQPQHF. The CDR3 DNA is TGTGCCAGCAGCTTGGCGGATCAGCCCCAGCATTTT.